The source of this T cell receptor (beta chain) is a study of shared clonotypes between healthy human individuals. Study-wide findings and caveats: The sole specimen, blood, was sampled, and tissue repertoires likely differ. Naive subsets generally exceeded memory subsets in estimated richness.

This clone came up once. The target antigen is unknown. Replicate PCRs for sorted subsets used 200 ng DNA; this equaled 25,000 to 30,000 T cell genomes. Assay used: immunoSEQ multiplex PCR; TCRdb lists only in-frame clones, some missing. The sample records roughly 890,000 clones, 92% being singletons. Naive CD8 populations comprised CD45RO-negative cells positively selected for CCR7, excluding terminally differentiated effector memory CD45RA+ cells. Donors were Caucasian adults residing in Nashville, Tennessee, USA. V lost 9 bases and J lost 2, with 7 bases in between. The CDR3 sequence is 11 residues long. The germline V gene has CDR1 SGHAT and CDR2 FQDESV (reference sequence).

Sequencing was performed on naive CD8+ T cells sorted from blood. The chain couples TRBV11-1 to TRBJ1-1; D remains unclear. The receptor was derived from a man under 40 in good health. For the CDR3, the DNA is TGTGCCAGTCAACACAACACTGAAGCTTTCTTT. This translates into CASQHNTEAFF.